These 3 T cell receptor beta chains originate from one sample sequenced in a study of tumor and adjacent non-tumor tissue in lung cancer. TCRbeta libraries were built with three rounds of nested PCR, modified from ARM-PCR. TCRdb recomputed calls from the multiplex PCR reads with MiXCR, one row per CDR3 protein. The sample has tens of thousands of distinct CDR3 sequences, roughly 80% seen once. RNA was extracted from bulk tissue without any cell sorting. Sequencing was carried out using lung tumor tissue. The source is a woman between 45 and 60 years old with non-small cell lung cancer.

The chain recombines TRBV6-5 with TRBJ2-7; 13 bases align to TRBD2. The CDR3 runs 16 residues. The V gene's germline CDR1 is MNHEY and CDR2 SVGAGI. The ends lost 8 bases at V and 2 bases at J; junction bases unmatched: 9. CDR3 loop: CASRTAGTSGTYEQYF. The CDR3 DNA follows: TGTGCCAGCCGCACCGCCGGGACTAGCGGGACCTACGAGCAGTACTTC.

Worth noting for this clonotype: At one end the junction does not follow the germline gene, possibly because of a read error. V gene TRBV29-1 combines with J gene TRBJ2-7; no clear D. Germline V gene data show CDR1 as SQVTM and CDR2 as ANQGSEA. The CDR3 runs to 14 residues. The CDR3 bases are TGCAGCGTTACCATAATGGACGAAACCTACGAGCAGTATTTC. Protein product: CSVTIMDETYEQYF.

For this clonotype: Its ends do not fully match the called genes, so a read error is possible. The rearrangement uses TRBV11-2 and TRBJ2-7; 7 positions match TRBD2. Per germline, CDR1 SGHAT and CDR2 FQNNGV. The CDR3 spans 15 residues. CDR3 nucleotide sequence: TGCGCCAGCAGTCCTTGGCCTAGCGGTTCCTACGAGAAGTACTTC. The encoded protein is CASSPWPSGSYEKYF.